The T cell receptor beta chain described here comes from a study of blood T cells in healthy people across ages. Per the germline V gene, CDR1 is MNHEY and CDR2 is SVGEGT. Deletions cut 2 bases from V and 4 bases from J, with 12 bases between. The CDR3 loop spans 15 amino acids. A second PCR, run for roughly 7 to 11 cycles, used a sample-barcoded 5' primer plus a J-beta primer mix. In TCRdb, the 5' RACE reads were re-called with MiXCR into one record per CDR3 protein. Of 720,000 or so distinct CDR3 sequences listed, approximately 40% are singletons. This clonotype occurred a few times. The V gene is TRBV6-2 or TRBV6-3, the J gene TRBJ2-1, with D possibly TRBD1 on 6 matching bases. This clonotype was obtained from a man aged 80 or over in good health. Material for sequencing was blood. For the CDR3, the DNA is TGTGCCAGCAGTTACGGCAGGGGAAGGTACAATGAGCAGTTCTTC. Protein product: CASSYGRGRYNEQFF.